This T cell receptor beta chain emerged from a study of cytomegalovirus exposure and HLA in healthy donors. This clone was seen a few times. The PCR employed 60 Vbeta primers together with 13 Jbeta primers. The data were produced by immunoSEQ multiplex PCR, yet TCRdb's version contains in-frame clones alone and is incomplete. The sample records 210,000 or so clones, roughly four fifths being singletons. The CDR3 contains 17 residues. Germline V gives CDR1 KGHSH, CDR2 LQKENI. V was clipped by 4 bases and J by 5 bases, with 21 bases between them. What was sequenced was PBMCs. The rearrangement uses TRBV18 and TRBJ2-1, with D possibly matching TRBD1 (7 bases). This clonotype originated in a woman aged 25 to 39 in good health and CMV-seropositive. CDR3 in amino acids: CASSRSPQGEEHNEQFF. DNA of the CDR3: TGTGCCAGCTCACGATCTCCCCAGGGGGAGGAGCACAATGAGCAGTTCTTC.